Below are 15 T cell receptor beta chains sequenced from a single sample in a study of siplizumab effects on memory and regulatory T cells. These receptors have no known antigen. The table came from immunoSEQ multiplex PCR; TCRdb's copy has only in-frame clones and leaves some out. In the table there are over 10,000 clones, roughly 43% of which are singletons. Cells from the mixed lymphocyte reaction underwent coculture for approximately 6 days at 37 degrees C. The sample consisted of CFSE-low (dividing) CD8+ T cells sorted from an allogeneic mixed lymphocyte reaction. These receptors were collected from a human donor in good health; the cells came from an allogeneic mixed lymphocyte reaction.

In this sample, this clone turned up a few times. The chain joins TRBV7-9 to TRBJ2-5; 8 positions agree with TRBD2. Unmatched junction bases numbered 6, after V lost 2 bases and J lost 1 base. Germline CDR1 reads SEHNR; CDR2 reads FQNEAQ (reference sequence). This CDR3 is 16 amino acids long. The CDR3 loop is CASSLSPSGPQETQYF. CDR3 DNA: TGTGCCAGCAGCTTATCTCCTAGCGGGCCCCAAGAGACCCAGTACTTC. Combining the CDR3 with reference TRBV7-9 and TRBJ2-5 gives the whole variable domain DTGVSQNPRHKITKRGQNVTFRCDPISEHNRLYWYRQTLGQGPEFLTYFQNEAQLEKSRLLSDRFSAERPKGSFSTLEIQRTEQGDSAMYLCASSLSPSGPQETQYFGPGTRLLVL.

This clone is medium-sized in the sample. The CDR3 DNA reads as TGTGCTAGTGGTTTTACACCCAAGAACACTGAAGCTTTCTTT. Translating it yields CASGFTPKNTEAFF. V and J are TRBV12-5 and TRBJ1-1; no clear D gene. CDR1 and CDR2 (germline): LGHNT, FRNRAP. V gave up 3 bases and J gave up 1 base, with 9 bases separating them. The CDR3 is 14 amino acids.

The chain combines TRBV13 with TRBJ2-3; 9 bases are a match to TRBD1. J was trimmed by 5 bases and V by 5 bases; bases with no gene match: 8. CDR1 and CDR2 (germline): PRHDT, FYEKMQ (reference sequence). The CDR3 extends over 15 amino acids. The CDR3, as DNA: TGTGCCAGCAGCCCCGGGACAGGGTTAGAAGATACGCAGTATTTT. It translates to CASSPGTGLEDTQYF.

The rearrangement links TRBV27 to TRBJ1-1; D is uncertain. The CDR3 is 16 residues long. Trimming cost V 6 bases and J 3 bases, with 20 bases left between them. Germline CDR1 reads MNHEY; CDR2 reads SMNVEV (reference sequence). As DNA, the CDR3 is TGTGCCAGCAGATCCCGGGCCGCCCGGGTGTACACTGAAGCTTTCTTT. Translating it yields CASRSRAARVYTEAFF.

This chain uses TRBV19 with TRBJ2-2; 9 bases agree with TRBD1. In germline, CDR1 is LNHDA, CDR2 SQIVND (reference sequence). V lost 3 bases, J lost 0 bases, and 5 bases stayed unmatched. The CDR3 extends over 17 amino acids. The CDR3 sequence: CASSIGDRVTNTGELFF. The CDR3, as DNA: TGTGCCAGTAGTATCGGGGACAGGGTTACGAACACCGGGGAGCTGTTTTTT.

For this clone: This same CDR3 is encoded by further DNA sequences in the sample. The chain uses TRBV27 and TRBJ1-1; 9 bases fit TRBD1. The CDR3 sequence is 14 residues long. The germline gives CDR1 MNHEY, CDR2 SMNVEV (reference sequence). V gave up 6 bases and J gave up 5 bases; unmatched junction bases: 7. CDR3 bases: TGTGCCAGCAGCCAAGGGACAGGGAATACTGAAGCTTTCTTT. Its translation: CASSQGTGNTEAFF.

This clone was found a few times. The genes are TRBV5-5 and TRBJ2-1; possible D gene TRBD1, 6 bases. V was cut by 3 bases and J by 8 bases, with 18 bases left in between. The germline V gene encodes CDR1 SGHKS and CDR2 YYEKEE (reference sequence). The CDR3 consists of 15 residues. DNA for the CDR3: TGTGCCAGCAGCTGGCTGGGGGCTGATGAAGATGAGCAGTTCTTC. Translation gives CASSWLGADEDEQFF.

This clone was picked up a small number of times. The rearrangement joins TRBV27 to TRBJ2-7; 8 bases are shared with TRBD2. The CDR3 runs 12 residues. Germline-derived CDR1 and CDR2 are MNHEY and SMNVEV (reference sequence). Trimming at V came to 2 bases and at J to 9 bases, leaving 3 bases not matched to a gene. The CDR3 spells CASSLGLATQYF. The CDR3 bases are TGTGCCAGCAGTTTAGGACTAGCAACGCAGTACTTC.

The chain is built from TRBV7-6 and TRBJ1-3, with D possibly being TRBD1 (6 bases). Germline V gene data show CDR1 as SGHVS and CDR2 as FNYEAQ. V dropped 5 bases and J dropped 4 bases, with 18 bases sitting between them. CDR3 size: 16 residues. The CDR3 nucleotides are TGTGCCAGCAGCCCGGTGAGGGGGGGCGCCGGAAACACCATATATTTT. Its protein product is CASSPVRGGAGNTIYF.

The chain recombines TRBV6-1 with TRBJ2-2; maybe TRBD1 (5 bases). CDR3 length: 14 amino acids. V dropped 6 bases and J dropped 8 bases, with 16 bases sitting between them. Germline V lookup: CDR1 MNHNS, CDR2 SASEGT. The CDR3 loop reads CASSLYTQGGELFF. The DNA of the CDR3 is TGTGCCAGCAGCCTCTACACTCAGGGAGGGGAGCTGTTTTTT.

There are a few counts of this clone. The chain links TRBV4-1 to TRBJ1-1, with no clear D. This CDR3 is built from 14 residues. Germline V gene sequence: CDR1 MGHRA, CDR2 YSYEKL. V was pared by 7 bases and J by 1 base, with 13 bases between. This CDR3 is CASKFRISNTEAFF. CDR3 sequence (DNA): TGCGCCAGCAAATTCAGAATATCGAACACTGAAGCTTTCTTT.

By share of the sample, this clone is medium-sized (0.01 to 0.1%). The chain uses TRBV19 and TRBJ1-2, with D perhaps TRBD1 (5 bases). The germline V and J ends were trimmed by 5 bases and 4 bases, with 14 bases remaining between them. The germline V gene has CDR1 LNHDA and CDR2 SQIVND (reference sequence). The CDR3 extends over 14 amino acids. CDR3 region: CASSGTAGAYGYTF. CDR3 DNA sequence: TGTGCCAGTAGTGGGACGGCGGGTGCCTATGGCTACACCTTC.

This clone was picked up many times. The V and J genes are TRBV4-1 and TRBJ1-1; unclear D gene. Germline CDR1 MGHRA, CDR2 YSYEKL. There are 14 residues in the CDR3. Deletions cut 0 bases from V and 1 base from J, with 6 bases between. For the CDR3, the DNA is TGCGCCAGCAGCCAAGATCCCGCGAACACTGAAGCTTTCTTT. Its protein is CASSQDPANTEAFF.

This clone is judged medium-sized. The chain uses TRBV2 and TRBJ2-7; no clear D gene. Trimming removed 5 bases at V and 5 bases at J, with 10 bases between. The CDR3 runs to 12 residues. Germline-derived CDR1 and CDR2 are SNHLY and FYNNEI. CDR3 protein: CASSLSLDEQYF. Here the CDR3 DNA reads TGTGCCAGCAGTTTGTCGCTTGACGAGCAGTACTTC.

The chain carries TRBV30 and TRBJ1-1; D is unclear. This CDR3 spans 12 amino acids. Per the germline V gene, CDR1 is GTSNPN and CDR2 is SVGIG (reference sequence). V lost 0 bases and J lost 8, with 10 bases in between. This chain's CDR3 is CAWSVLTFEAFF. The CDR3, as DNA: TGTGCCTGGAGTGTACTAACATTCGAAGCTTTCTTT. The whole variable domain, filled in from reference TRBV30 and TRBJ1-1, reads SQTIHQWPATLVQPVGSPLSLECTVEGTSNPNLYWYRQAAGRGLQLLFYSVGIGQISSEVPQNLSASRPQDRQFILSSKKLLLSDSGFYLCAWSVLTFEAFFGQGTRLTVV.